Listed below are T cell receptor beta chains from one sample, sequenced in a study of T-cell reconstitution after alpha-beta-depleted transplantation in children. One entry per CDR3 protein, called by TCRdb with MiXCR from the PCR reads. The sample records about 400,000 distinct CDR3 sequences, 10% to 15% being singletons. This specimen was PBMCs, taken from the stem cell graft. The receptors originated from a human donor who donated a stem cell graft to a child with Fanconi anemia. CDR3s include the opening cysteine and the closing phenylalanine or tryptophan. D genes are given only for firm matches. A clone size is listed for some rows: how often the clone was seen (once, few, many), or a class if it is expanded.

v_call: TRBV20-1; j_call: TRBJ2-5; d_call: .; clone_size: few; cdr3_nt: TGCAGTGCTAGAGGCGGGCAGGGTACGCAGACCCAGTACTTC; cdr3_aa: CSARGGQGTQTQYF
v_call: TRBV7-8; j_call: TRBJ2-5; d_call: .; clone_size: many; cdr3_nt: TGTGCCAGCAGCTTAATCTCAGGGAAAGAGACCCAGTACTTC; cdr3_aa: CASSLISGKETQYF
v_call: TRBV7-9; j_call: TRBJ2-2; d_call: TRBD1; clone_size: many; cdr3_nt: TGTGCCAGCAGCCAAAATACAGGGGAAACCGGGGAGCTGTTTTTT; cdr3_aa: CASSQNTGETGELFF
v_call: TRBV19; j_call: TRBJ1-2; d_call: .; clone_size: few; cdr3_nt: TGTGCCAGTAGTATCCCCCACCGAAACTATGGCTACACCTTC; cdr3_aa: CASSIPHRNYGYTF
v_call: TRBV3-1; j_call: TRBJ1-5; d_call: .; clone_size: .; cdr3_nt: TGTGCCAGCAGCCAGGGTTGGAGACTGGGTCAGCCCCAGCATTTT; cdr3_aa: CASSQGWRLGQPQHF
v_call: TRBV18; j_call: TRBJ2-5; d_call: .; clone_size: few; cdr3_nt: TGTGCCAGCTCACCAATGGCAGGGGACGAGACCCAGTACTTC; cdr3_aa: CASSPMAGDETQYF
v_call: TRBV29-1; j_call: TRBJ1-2; d_call: TRBD1; clone_size: .; cdr3_nt: TGCAGCGTCGGAGATCCGGGACAGGCGCCCTATGGCTACACCTTC; cdr3_aa: CSVGDPGQAPYGYTF
v_call: TRBV4-3; j_call: TRBJ1-6; d_call: .; clone_size: .; cdr3_nt: TGCGCCAGCAGCCAAGAAATTAGCTCCTATAATTCACCCCTCCACTTT; cdr3_aa: CASSQEISSYNSPLHF
v_call: TRBV10-1; j_call: TRBJ2-1; d_call: TRBD2; clone_size: .; cdr3_nt: TGCGCCAGCAGTGAGTCAGCGGGGGGGACGGATGAGCAGTTCTTC; cdr3_aa: CASSESAGGTDEQFF
v_call: TRBV4-3; j_call: TRBJ1-3; d_call: .; clone_size: many; cdr3_nt: TGCGCCAGCAGCCAGGGTTTGGCTCGAGACACCATATATTTT; cdr3_aa: CASSQGLARDTIYF
v_call: TRBV2; j_call: TRBJ2-1; d_call: TRBD1; clone_size: many; cdr3_nt: TGTGCCAGCAGCTTCGCGACAGGGTCATACAATGAGCAGTTCTTC; cdr3_aa: CASSFATGSYNEQFF
v_call: TRBV5-5; j_call: TRBJ1-5; d_call: .; clone_size: .; cdr3_nt: TGTGCCAGCAGCTTGGAAGGGCGGGGGATAGGACGGCAGCCCCAGCATTTT; cdr3_aa: CASSLEGRGIGRQPQHF
v_call: TRBV5-1; j_call: TRBJ1-2; d_call: .; clone_size: few; cdr3_nt: TGCGCCAGCAGCAGGGAAAAGGTCAACTATGGCTACACCTTC; cdr3_aa: CASSREKVNYGYTF
v_call: TRBV4-1; j_call: TRBJ2-2; d_call: TRBD1; clone_size: many; cdr3_nt: TGCGCCAGCAGCCAAGGGATCGTCGGGACAGGTTATTACGGGGAGCTGTTTTTT; cdr3_aa: CASSQGIVGTGYYGELFF
v_call: TRBV21-1; j_call: TRBJ2-6; d_call: .; clone_size: .; cdr3_nt: TGTGCCAGCAGCCCTCTTAAAAACGCCGGGACAGATTACTCTGGGGCCAACGTCCTGACTTTC; cdr3_aa: CASSPLKNAGTDYSGANVLTF
v_call: TRBV12-3/TRBV12-4; j_call: TRBJ2-1; d_call: TRBD1; clone_size: many; cdr3_nt: TGTGCCAGCAGTTTAAGAACAGGGGATTTACGCAATGAGCAGTTCTTC; cdr3_aa: CASSLRTGDLRNEQFF
v_call: TRBV29-1; j_call: TRBJ2-3; d_call: .; clone_size: many; cdr3_nt: TGCAGCGTTGAAGATCGAGGGCAGTACACAGATACGCAGTATTTT; cdr3_aa: CSVEDRGQYTDTQYF
v_call: TRBV5-1; j_call: TRBJ2-5; d_call: TRBD1; clone_size: .; cdr3_nt: TGCGCCAGCAGCTTGGATCGTCGACAGGGGACCCAGTACTTC; cdr3_aa: CASSLDRRQGTQYF
v_call: TRBV20-1; j_call: TRBJ2-2; d_call: TRBD2; clone_size: few; cdr3_nt: TGCAGTGCTGTGCGGGGGGGTTACACCGGGGAGCTGTTTTTT; cdr3_aa: CSAVRGGYTGELFF
v_call: TRBV29-1; j_call: TRBJ2-3; d_call: .; clone_size: .; cdr3_nt: TGCAGCGTCCCCAACGGGTTTTCTAGCACAGATACGCAGTATTTT; cdr3_aa: CSVPNGFSSTDTQYF